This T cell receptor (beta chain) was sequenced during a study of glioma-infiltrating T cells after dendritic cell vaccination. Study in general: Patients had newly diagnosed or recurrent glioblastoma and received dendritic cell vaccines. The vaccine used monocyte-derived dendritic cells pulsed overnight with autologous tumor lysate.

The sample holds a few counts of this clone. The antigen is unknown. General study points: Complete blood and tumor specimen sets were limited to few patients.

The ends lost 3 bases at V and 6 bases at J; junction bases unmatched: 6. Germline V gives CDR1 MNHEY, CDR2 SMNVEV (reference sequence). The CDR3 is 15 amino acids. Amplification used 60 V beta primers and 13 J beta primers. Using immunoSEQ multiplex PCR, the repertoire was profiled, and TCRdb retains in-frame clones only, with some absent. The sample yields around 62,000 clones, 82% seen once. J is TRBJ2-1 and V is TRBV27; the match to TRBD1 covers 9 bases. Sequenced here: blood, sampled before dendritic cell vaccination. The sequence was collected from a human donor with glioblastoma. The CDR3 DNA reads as TGTGCCAGCAGTTTCCGGGACAGGGCCTTCAATGAGCAGTTCTTC. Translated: CASSFRDRAFNEQFF.